This is a list of T cell receptor beta chains from one sample in a study of control samples from healthy donors and cancer patients. Using immunoSEQ multiplex PCR, the repertoire was profiled, and TCRdb retains in-frame clones only, with some absent. The table has around 190,000 clones, about 90% seen once. Sequenced input: blood. These receptors all come from a woman aged 50 to 60 in good health. Both conserved end residues are part of each CDR3. The D gene is left open where the match is weak. Size is stated for part of the rows, as once, few or many counts, or as a class when the clone is expanded.

J gene: TRBJ1-2; clone size: NA; V gene: TRBV7-6; D gene: NA; CDR3 DNA: TGTGCCAGCAGCTTACAGGACGGAGGAGACTATGGCTACACCTTC; CDR3 protein: CASSLQDGGDYGYTF
J gene: TRBJ1-5; clone size: NA; V gene: TRBV2; D gene: NA; CDR3 DNA: TGTGCCAGCAGTGAACAGACTTTCAATCAGCCCCAGCATTTT; CDR3 protein: CASSEQTFNQPQHF
J gene: TRBJ2-2; clone size: once; V gene: TRBV7-9; D gene: NA; CDR3 DNA: TGTGCCAGCAGCCAGGACGGTGGGGAGCTGTTTTTT; CDR3 protein: CASSQDGGELFF
J gene: TRBJ1-3; clone size: few; V gene: TRBV6-1; D gene: NA; CDR3 DNA: TGTGCCAGCAGTGAGACAGGAAACTCTGGAAACACCATATATTTT; CDR3 protein: CASSETGNSGNTIYF
J gene: TRBJ2-1; clone size: NA; V gene: TRBV6-5; D gene: TRBD1; CDR3 DNA: TGTGCCAGCAGACAGGGGCTATACAATGAGCAGTTCTTC; CDR3 protein: CASRQGLYNEQFF
J gene: TRBJ1-2; clone size: NA; V gene: TRBV19; D gene: NA; CDR3 DNA: TGTGCCAGTAGTATCCCAGGCTATGGCTACACCTTC; CDR3 protein: CASSIPGYGYTF
J gene: TRBJ1-1; clone size: NA; V gene: TRBV30; D gene: TRBD1; CDR3 DNA: TGTGCCTGGAGTGTCCTCGGGGACAGGGGCTCGAACACTGAAGCTTTCTTT; CDR3 protein: CAWSVLGDRGSNTEAFF
J gene: TRBJ2-7; clone size: NA; V gene: TRBV21-1; D gene: NA; CDR3 DNA: TGTGCCAGCAGCAACCGGGACAGGGGCCACGAGCAGTACTTC; CDR3 protein: CASSNRDRGHEQYF
J gene: TRBJ2-7; clone size: NA; V gene: TRBV6-5; D gene: TRBD1; CDR3 DNA: TGTGCCAGCATGTGGACAGGGACCTACGAGCAGTACTTC; CDR3 protein: CASMWTGTYEQYF
J gene: TRBJ2-7; clone size: NA; V gene: TRBV9; D gene: NA; CDR3 DNA: TGTGCCAGCAGCGTAGGCGGGGTTGCCTACGAGCAGTACTTC; CDR3 protein: CASSVGGVAYEQYF
J gene: TRBJ2-3; clone size: NA; V gene: TRBV3-1/TRBV3-2; D gene: NA; CDR3 DNA: TGTGCCAGCAGCCAAAAACCGGACTATTTTAGCACAGATACGCAGTATTTT; CDR3 protein: CASSQKPDYFSTDTQYF
J gene: TRBJ1-1; clone size: NA; V gene: TRBV6-6; D gene: NA; CDR3 DNA: TGTGCCAGCAGGGTAGGGACTGAAGCTTTCTTT; CDR3 protein: CASRVGTEAFF
J gene: TRBJ2-3; clone size: NA; V gene: TRBV13; D gene: NA; CDR3 DNA: TGTGCCAGCAGCCCGAATCTCCGGGGGACATTGAGCACAGATACGCAGTATTTT; CDR3 protein: CASSPNLRGTLSTDTQYF
J gene: TRBJ2-5; clone size: NA; V gene: TRBV9; D gene: TRBD2; CDR3 DNA: TGTGCCAGCAGCGTAGGGGCTAGCGGGGGAGAAGAGACCCAGTACTTC; CDR3 protein: CASSVGASGGEETQYF
J gene: TRBJ2-3; clone size: NA; V gene: TRBV6-6; D gene: NA; CDR3 DNA: TGTGCCAGCAGGACGAGGGGGGGAATCGGTGGAGATACGCAGTATTTT; CDR3 protein: CASRTRGGIGGDTQYF
J gene: TRBJ2-7; clone size: NA; V gene: TRBV7-6; D gene: TRBD1; CDR3 DNA: TGTGCCAGCAGCCCGATGCCGGGACAGACCTACGAGCAGTACTTC; CDR3 protein: CASSPMPGQTYEQYF
J gene: TRBJ1-1; clone size: NA; V gene: TRBV7-2; D gene: TRBD1; CDR3 DNA: TGTGCCAGCAGCTGGGTGGCAGGGGGCACTGAAGCTTTCTTT; CDR3 protein: CASSWVAGGTEAFF
J gene: TRBJ2-7; clone size: NA; V gene: TRBV7-2; D gene: NA; CDR3 DNA: TGTGCCAGCAGCTTAGTGACTACCTACGAGCAGTACTTC; CDR3 protein: CASSLVTTYEQYF
J gene: TRBJ2-1; clone size: NA; V gene: TRBV28; D gene: NA; CDR3 DNA: TGTGCCAGCAGTTTACCTGGACTCAGCAATGAGCAGTTCTTC; CDR3 protein: CASSLPGLSNEQFF
J gene: TRBJ2-3; clone size: NA; V gene: TRBV15; D gene: NA; CDR3 DNA: TGTGCCACCAGCCCCACGGGGAAAGATACGCAGTATTTT; CDR3 protein: CATSPTGKDTQYF
J gene: TRBJ2-3; clone size: NA; V gene: TRBV7-2; D gene: NA; CDR3 DNA: TGTGCCAGCAGCTTAGTGGGTTACACAGATACGCAGTATTTT; CDR3 protein: CASSLVGYTDTQYF
J gene: TRBJ1-2; clone size: NA; V gene: TRBV5-3; D gene: TRBD1; CDR3 DNA: TGTGCCAGAAGCTTGGTAGGCGGGACAGGGGGCTATGGCTACACCTTC; CDR3 protein: CARSLVGGTGGYGYTF